The T cell receptor beta chain under discussion was sequenced for a study of shared clonotypes between healthy human individuals. Study-level findings and limits: Shared clonotypes across all four donors exceeded non-shared ones in generation probability.

As processed by the authors: With immunoSEQ giving junction-only sequences and no quality scores, filtering differed. Assay: immunoSEQ multiplex PCR; the TCRdb copy retains only in-frame clones and omits some. The V and J calls and the clone size are those of that table, but D and trimming were determined from the DNA. The sample lists about 2 million clones; about 95% were seen once. Naive-designated CD8 cells lacked CD45RO, were positively enriched for CCR7, and omitted terminally differentiated effector memory CD45RA+ cells. Worth noting for this clone: Its antigen is not known.

In germline, CDR1 is SGDLS, CDR2 YYNGEE. The CDR3 length is 14 residues. Trimming cost V 4 bases and J 3 bases; bases outside gene matches: 7. The sequenced sample consisted of naive CD8+ T cells sorted from blood. The sequence was obtained from a young man in good health. This chain joins TRBV9 and TRBJ2-7, with 7 bases matching TRBD1. The CDR3 bases are TGTGCCAGCAGCCCTCGGACAGGATACTACGAGCAGTACTTC. Encoded protein: CASSPRTGYYEQYF.